This TCR beta chain was captured in a study of T cell responses to AZD1222 COVID-19 vaccine. Study details: Second-dose schedules of about 4 or about 12 weeks were combined.

Points on this clone: Its antigen remains unidentified.

Study results and limitations: A mostly white British donor set with more females was recruited, and clonal diversity was possibly underestimated. Unmutated regions of variants are reportedly targeted by nearly half of spike-specific TCRs. Elevations in Spike-specific TCR breadth and depth followed administration of two AZD1222 doses.

Here immunoSEQ multiplex PCR was the method, and the copy in TCRdb shows in-frame clones only, minus some. The sample comprises more than 85,000 clones, almost 80% of which are singletons, and around a fifth rests with the top ten. The CDR3 is 15 amino acids. The junction had 5 bases not matched to a gene; V was cut back by 0 bases and J by 6 bases. Germline V lookup: CDR1 MNHEY, CDR2 SVGAGI. This TCR came from an adult in good health. The specimen was peripheral blood, collected on day 0 of AZD1222 vaccination. J is TRBJ2-3 and V is TRBV6-5; 8 bases align to TRBD1. CDR3 in DNA: TGTGCCAGCAGTTACTCCCGGACAGGGAGGGATACGCAGTATTTT. It translates to CASSYSRTGRDTQYF.